Sequencing of this T cell receptor (beta chain) was carried out in a study of blood T cell repertoires in COVID-19. Study details: Acute-phase and convalescent COVID-19 samples originated in the United States, Italy and Spain. Sources were T cells, B-cell-depleted T cells, or PBMCs; the material itself was cDNA or gDNA.

The germline V gene has CDR1 KGHSH and CDR2 LQKENI. V dropped 3 bases and J dropped 4 bases, with 15 bases sitting between them. This CDR3 is 15 amino acids long. As processed by the authors: Amplification with reference gene primers provided the estimates of nucleated cell counts. TCRdb's copy holds only in-frame clones and misses some; the assay was immunoSEQ multiplex PCR. The D gene and trimming were derived from the DNA, and the V and J assignments and clone size from that table. The sample shows over 55,000 clones, approximately 86% of them seen only once. What was sequenced was peripheral blood. The clonotype was recovered from a human donor with active COVID-19. The donor label of this sample is uncertain. The chain recombines TRBV18 with TRBJ1-2; D gene uncertain. This CDR3 reads CASSPTSDGIYGYTF. The CDR3 DNA follows: TGTGCCAGCTCACCTACATCCGACGGGATCTATGGCTACACCTTC.